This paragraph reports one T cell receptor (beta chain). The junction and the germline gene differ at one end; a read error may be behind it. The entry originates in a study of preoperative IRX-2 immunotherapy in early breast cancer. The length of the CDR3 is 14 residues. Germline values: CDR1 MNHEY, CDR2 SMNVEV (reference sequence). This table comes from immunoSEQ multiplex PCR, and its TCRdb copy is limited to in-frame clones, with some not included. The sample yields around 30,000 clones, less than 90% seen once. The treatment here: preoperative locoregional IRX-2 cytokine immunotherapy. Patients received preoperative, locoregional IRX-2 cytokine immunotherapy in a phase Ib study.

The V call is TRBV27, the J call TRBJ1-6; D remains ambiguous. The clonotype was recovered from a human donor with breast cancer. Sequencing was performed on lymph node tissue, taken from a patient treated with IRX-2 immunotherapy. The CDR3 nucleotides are TGTGCCACCAGTGATGCTTACAGCAATTCACCCCTCCACTTT. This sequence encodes CATSDAYSNSPLHF.